This TCR beta chain was documented in a study of CD8 T cells in Susac syndrome. Reverse transcription of 0.5 to 1 ug RNA was carried out with random hexamers. TCRdb reprocessed the immunoSEQ multiplex PCR reads via MiXCR and lists one record per CDR3 protein. This table holds more than 150,000 distinct CDR3 sequences, around 95% found once. Germline CDR1 reads SGHTA; CDR2 reads FQGNSA. The CDR3 has 12 amino acids. V gave up 1 base and J gave up 6 bases, with 3 bases separating them. Sequencing input: CD4+ T cells from PBMCs. The chain employs TRBV7-2 and TRBJ2-2; D not resolved. The receptor comes from a human donor in good health. In DNA, the CDR3 is TGTGCCAGCAGCTTAGTTCCCGGGGAGCTGTTTTTT. This encodes CASSLVPGELFF.